This is a list of T cell receptor beta chains from one sample in a study of OX40 agonist ivuxolimab in advanced cancers. Produced via immunoSEQ multiplex PCR; TCRdb's table is partial and in-frame only. Among about 12,000 clones, approximately 80% were seen once, and the ten largest hold roughly a quarter. Specimen: CD4+ or CD8+ T cells sorted from blood, collected in a trial of the OX40 agonist ivuxolimab. The source of these receptors is an adult with an advanced solid tumor such as melanoma, head and neck, liver or kidney cancer. CDR3s include the opening cysteine and the closing phenylalanine or tryptophan. Each record gives: CDR3 DNA, CDR3 protein, J gene, D gene, clone size, V gene. D genes are given only for firm matches. Size tells how often a clone was seen (once, few, many) or the class of an expanded clone, and some rows leave it out.

TGTGCCAGCTCACCTCAACAGGGAACTAATGAAAAACTGTTTTTT CASSPQQGTNEKLFF TRBJ1-4 - - TRBV18
TGTGCCAGCAGTGCTTCGGGTCCTTATCAGCCCCAGCATTTT CASSASGPYQPQHF TRBJ1-5 - few TRBV2
TGTGCCGTTGTAGGCAGCCCATCCTACGAGCAGTACTTC CAVVGSPSYEQYF TRBJ2-7 - - TRBV6-6
TGTGCCAGCAGCCTCTTTATCATGAACACTGAAGCTTTCTTT CASSLFIMNTEAFF TRBJ1-1 - - TRBV28
TGTGCCAGTAGTCCTAACTCCGGGACAGGCAATGAGCAGTTCTTC CASSPNSGTGNEQFF TRBJ2-1 TRBD1 - TRBV19
TGCGCCAGCAGCCAAGAACGGGGACAGGGGAGAAACACTGAAGCTTTCTTT CASSQERGQGRNTEAFF TRBJ1-1 TRBD1 - TRBV4-1
TGTGCCAGCAGCTTCCTCCAGCGGGAGACAGATACGCAGTATTTT CASSFLQRETDTQYF TRBJ2-3 TRBD2 - TRBV7-9
TGTGCCAGCAGCTTTTGGACAGGGAGCGGCTACACCTTC CASSFWTGSGYTF TRBJ1-2 TRBD1 - TRBV7-9
TGTGCCAGTAGTATCGGCGAGGCACGTAGCAATCAGCCCCAGCATTTT CASSIGEARSNQPQHF TRBJ1-5 - - TRBV19
TGTGCCAGCAGTTTCGCCACGGGGGGGGATACGCAGTATTTT CASSFATGGDTQYF TRBJ2-3 TRBD2 once TRBV27
TGTGCCAGCAGCGTTCTAGCGGGGGGCACAGATACGCAGTATTTT CASSVLAGGTDTQYF TRBJ2-3 TRBD2 - TRBV7-6
TGTGCCAGCAGCGCAAATTCTGAGGGCACTAATGAAAAACTGTTTTTT CASSANSEGTNEKLFF TRBJ1-4 - - TRBV7-9
TGTGCCAGCAGTGAAGCGAGGACTAGCGGGAGTGTCGATGAGCAGTTCTTC CASSEARTSGSVDEQFF TRBJ2-1 TRBD2 medium-sized TRBV2
TGTGCCAGCAGTGCAGACAGGGTCGGAGGTAATTCACCCCTCCACTTT CASSADRVGGNSPLHF TRBJ1-6 TRBD1 - TRBV28
TGTGCCAGCAGCGCTAGCGGGGGGGCCTTTTACGAGCAGTACTTC CASSASGGAFYEQYF TRBJ2-7 TRBD2 - TRBV13
TGTGCCAGCTCCCCGGGCAGACGCAACGAGCAGTACTTC CASSPGRRNEQYF TRBJ2-7 - - TRBV27
TGTGCCAGCAGTTTATTCACCCTCGGAAACACCATATATTTT CASSLFTLGNTIYF TRBJ1-3 - - TRBV28
TGTGCCAGCAGCGGAGAAACAGGGGGCGATTCCTACGAGCAGTACTTC CASSGETGGDSYEQYF TRBJ2-7 TRBD1 medium-sized TRBV7-9
TGTGCCAGCTCACCCACTCTCGCAGTCTCTAATGAAAAACTGTTTTTT CASSPTLAVSNEKLFF TRBJ1-4 - - TRBV18
TGTGCCAGCAGCGATAGTACGATGGGAGGCAATGAGCAGTTCTTC CASSDSTMGGNEQFF TRBJ2-1 - - TRBV7-6
TGTGCCAGCAGCCAAGATTTTACAGGGTCGTACAATGAGCAGTTCTTC CASSQDFTGSYNEQFF TRBJ2-1 - - TRBV5-4
TGTGCCAGCAGTACAGGGGTGGAAACTGAAGCTTTCTTT CASSTGVETEAFF TRBJ1-1 TRBD1 few TRBV6-4
TGTGCCAGCAGTTCTGGGCCCTTTTCTGGAAACACCATATATTTT CASSSGPFSGNTIYF TRBJ1-3 - - TRBV6-5
TGCAGTGGGAGAGGATCAACTGAAGCTTTCTTT CSGRGSTEAFF TRBJ1-1 - few TRBV20-1
TGTGCCAGCAGCCACCTAGGCATAGAGGACTATGGCTACACCTTC CASSHLGIEDYGYTF TRBJ1-2 - - TRBV7-9
TGTGCCTGGGACACAGGGAGCTCTGGAAACACCATATATTTT CAWDTGSSGNTIYF TRBJ1-3 - - TRBV30
TGTGCCAGCAGTTACTCGACCCCATTATACGAGCAGTACTTC CASSYSTPLYEQYF TRBJ2-7 - - TRBV6-8
TGTGCCAGCAGTTTCGGACAGGGATTGGATCAGCCCCAGCATTTT CASSFGQGLDQPQHF TRBJ1-5 TRBD1 - TRBV28
TGTGCCAGCAGCCCTGGGACACCCCCGGACCTCAACTATGGCTACACCTTC CASSPGTPPDLNYGYTF TRBJ1-2 - once TRBV5-4
TGTGCCAGCAGCTTAAACACGGGACTAACGAACACCGGGGAGCTGTTTTTT CASSLNTGLTNTGELFF TRBJ2-2 TRBD2 - TRBV7-3
TGTGCCAGCAGCTTGGGGACAGGGCAAGGAAACACCATATATTTT CASSLGTGQGNTIYF TRBJ1-3 TRBD1 medium-sized TRBV5-6
TGTGCCAGCAGTGATCGCGGGACAGGGGGTAACAATCAGCCCCAGCATTTT CASSDRGTGGNNQPQHF TRBJ1-5 TRBD1 - TRBV6-1
TGTGCCAGCAGCGTAGAGGGGGCCTTGTCCTCTGAGCAGTTCTTC CASSVEGALSSEQFF TRBJ2-1 TRBD1 - TRBV9
TGTGCCAGCAGCATTAGCGGGAGCCCCGGGTACAATGAGCAGTTCTTC CASSISGSPGYNEQFF TRBJ2-1 TRBD2 - TRBV4-2
TGCAGCGTTGAAGATCCAAGGACAGGGAATTTAGCGACCCAGTACTTC CSVEDPRTGNLATQYF TRBJ2-5 TRBD1 - TRBV29-1
TGTGCCAGCAGCGGGGACAGGGTGACTGGAAACACCATATATTTT CASSGDRVTGNTIYF TRBJ1-3 TRBD1 - TRBV7-9
TGTGCCAGTAGTTGGGGACAGGGATATGGCTACACCTTC CASSWGQGYGYTF TRBJ1-2 TRBD1 - TRBV19
TGTGCCACCAGCAGAGTCCCCCTCGCAGGGACTGAAGCTTTCTTT CATSRVPLAGTEAFF TRBJ1-1 - - TRBV15
TGTGCCAGCAGCTTAGTAGCGGGGGCCTACGAGCAGTACTTC CASSLVAGAYEQYF TRBJ2-7 TRBD2 - TRBV7-9
TGTGCCAGCGGACGCGAAGGACCGCACGAGCAGTACTTC CASGREGPHEQYF TRBJ2-7 - once TRBV27
TGTGCCAGTAGTATTTGGGGGGCAGGAAACACTGAAGCTTTCTTT CASSIWGAGNTEAFF TRBJ1-1 - - TRBV19
TGTGCCAGCAGTCTGGGACTAGTGTGGGATACGCAGTATTTT CASSLGLVWDTQYF TRBJ2-3 TRBD2 - TRBV27
TGTGCCAGCAGTGACCACTCACAGGGATACAATGAGCAGTTCTTC CASSDHSQGYNEQFF TRBJ2-1 - - TRBV6-4